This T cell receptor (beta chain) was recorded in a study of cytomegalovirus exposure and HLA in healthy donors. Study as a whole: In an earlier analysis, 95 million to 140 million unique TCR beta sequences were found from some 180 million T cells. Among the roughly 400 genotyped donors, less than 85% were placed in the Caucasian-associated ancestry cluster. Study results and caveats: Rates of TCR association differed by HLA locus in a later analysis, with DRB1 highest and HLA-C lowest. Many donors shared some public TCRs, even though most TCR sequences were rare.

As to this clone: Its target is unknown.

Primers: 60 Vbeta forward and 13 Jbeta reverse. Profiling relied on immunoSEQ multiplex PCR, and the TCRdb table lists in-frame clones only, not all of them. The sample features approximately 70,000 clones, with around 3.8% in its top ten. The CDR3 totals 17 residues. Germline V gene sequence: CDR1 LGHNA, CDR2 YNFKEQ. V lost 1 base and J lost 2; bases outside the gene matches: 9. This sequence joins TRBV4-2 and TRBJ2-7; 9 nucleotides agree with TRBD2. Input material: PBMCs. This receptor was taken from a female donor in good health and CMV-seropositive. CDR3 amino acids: CASSQGLAGRPAYEQYF. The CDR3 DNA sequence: TGTGCCAGCAGCCAAGGTCTAGCGGGGAGGCCCGCCTACGAGCAGTACTTC.